This T cell receptor (beta chain) stems from a study of blood T cell repertoires in COVID-19. The overall study: Italy, Spain and the United States were the sources of the convalescent and acute COVID-19 samples.

Method: immunoSEQ multiplex PCR; TCRdb's copy keeps in-frame clones and lacks some. In the table there are 200,000 to 250,000 clones, approximately 90% of which are singletons. The source material was peripheral blood. The source of this sequence is a man aged 55 to 69 who had recovered from COVID-19.

The CDR3 DNA reads TGTGCCAGCAGCTTGGAGACGGCGGGGCGGTACGAGCAGTACTTC. Translated, it gives CASSLETAGRYEQYF. The V call is TRBV5-4, the J call TRBJ2-7; the D gene is possibly TRBD2 (6 bases). The V gene's germline CDR1 is SGHNT and CDR2 YYREEE (reference sequence). The CDR3 has 15 amino acids. Trimming left V 0 bases short and J 4 bases short, with 14 bases between. The full variable domain, completed using reference TRBV5-4 and TRBJ2-7, is ETGVTQSPTHLIKTRGQQVTLRCSSQSGHNTVSWYQQALGQGPQFIFQYYREEENGRGNFPPRFSGLQFPNYSSELNVNALELDDSALYLCASSLETAGRYEQYFGPGTRLTVT.